The clone carrying this T cell receptor (beta chain) showed up many times. Antigen: not known. The data belong to a study of metastatic and nonmetastatic thyroid tumors. Each patient went into thyroid surgery without having received any treatment. Study conclusions and caveats: Malignant thyroid tumors reportedly had TCR beta diversity that was significantly higher than in benign nodules, in blood and tumor.

From the PCR reads, TCRdb re-called clones with MiXCR. Of tens of thousands of clones detected, approximately 15% appear once; the ten largest clones hold 4.5% to 5.5%. The TCR originated in a female donor with papillary thyroid cancer or a benign thyroid nodule (not recorded which). Some clones in this sample may be carry-over from other donors' samples. What was sequenced was blood.

CDR3 sequence (DNA): TGTGCCAGCAGCTACGCAGGGACTTCACCCCTCCACTTT. Encoded protein: CASSYAGTSPLHF. V gene TRBV11-2 combines with J gene TRBJ1-6, with D possibly being TRBD1 (5 bases). V lost 4 bases to trimming and J lost 9 bases, with 10 bases between them. The germline CDR1 and CDR2 sequences are SGHAT and FQNNGV. The CDR3 covers 13 residues.